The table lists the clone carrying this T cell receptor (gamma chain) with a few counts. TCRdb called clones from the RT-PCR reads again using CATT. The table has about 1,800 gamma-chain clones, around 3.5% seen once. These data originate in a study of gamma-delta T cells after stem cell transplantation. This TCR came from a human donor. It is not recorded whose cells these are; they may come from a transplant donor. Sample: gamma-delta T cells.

The CDR3 here is CALWEVHSLGYKKLF. The CDR3 coding sequence is TGTGCCTTGTGGGAGGTGCACTCCCTCGGTTATAAGAAACTCTTT. J is TRGJ1 or TRGJ2 and V is TRGV9. The CDR3 is 15 amino acids. Germline CDR1 GITISATS, CDR2 ISYDGTV (reference sequence). V shed 0 bases, J shed 6 bases, and the junction held 11 bases outside the gene matches.